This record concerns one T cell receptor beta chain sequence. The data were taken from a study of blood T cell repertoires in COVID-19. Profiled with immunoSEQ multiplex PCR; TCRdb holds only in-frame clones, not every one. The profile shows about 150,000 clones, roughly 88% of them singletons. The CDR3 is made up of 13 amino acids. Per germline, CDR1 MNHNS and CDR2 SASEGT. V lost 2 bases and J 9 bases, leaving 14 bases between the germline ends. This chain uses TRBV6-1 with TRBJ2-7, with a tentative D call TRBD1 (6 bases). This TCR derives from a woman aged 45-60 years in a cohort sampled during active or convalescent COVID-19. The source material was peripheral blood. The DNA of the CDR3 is TGTGCCAGCAGTGAAAGGGCAGGGGTGGTGCAGTACTTC. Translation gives CASSERAGVVQYF.